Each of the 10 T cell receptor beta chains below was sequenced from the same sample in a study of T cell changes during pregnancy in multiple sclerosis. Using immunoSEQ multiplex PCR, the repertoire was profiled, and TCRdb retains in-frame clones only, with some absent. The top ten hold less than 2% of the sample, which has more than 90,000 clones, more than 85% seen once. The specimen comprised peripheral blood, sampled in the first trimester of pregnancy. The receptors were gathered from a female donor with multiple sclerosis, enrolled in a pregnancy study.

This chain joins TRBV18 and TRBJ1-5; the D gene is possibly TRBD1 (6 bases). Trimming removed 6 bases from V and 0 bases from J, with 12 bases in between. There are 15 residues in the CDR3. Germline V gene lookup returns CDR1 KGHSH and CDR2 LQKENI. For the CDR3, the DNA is TGTGCCAGCTCCCTTGACAGGTTTAGCAATCAGCCCCAGCATTTT. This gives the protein CASSLDRFSNQPQHF.

The CDR3 DNA is TGTGCCAGCAGTCGCGGGATTGGGGACGAGCAGTACTTC. The encoded protein is CASSRGIGDEQYF. The chain is built from TRBV25-1 and TRBJ2-7; D perhaps matches TRBD2 (6 bases). This CDR3 spans 13 amino acids. V lost 5 bases and J 5 bases, leaving 13 bases between the germline ends. Germline V gene sequence: CDR1 MGHDK, CDR2 SYGVNS.

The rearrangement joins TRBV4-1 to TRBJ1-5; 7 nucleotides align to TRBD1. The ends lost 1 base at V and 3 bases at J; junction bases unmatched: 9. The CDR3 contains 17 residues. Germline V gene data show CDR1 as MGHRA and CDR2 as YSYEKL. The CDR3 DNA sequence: TGCGCCAGCAGCCAAGTACGTTGGCAGGGGGACAATCAGCCCCAGCATTTT. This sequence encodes CASSQVRWQGDNQPQHF.

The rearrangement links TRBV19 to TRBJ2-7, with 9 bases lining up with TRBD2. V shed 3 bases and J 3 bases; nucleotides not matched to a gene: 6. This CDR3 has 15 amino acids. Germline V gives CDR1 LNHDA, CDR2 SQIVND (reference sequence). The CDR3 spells CASSIAGGQRYEQYF. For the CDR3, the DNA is TGTGCCAGTAGTATCGCGGGGGGGCAACGCTACGAGCAGTACTTC.

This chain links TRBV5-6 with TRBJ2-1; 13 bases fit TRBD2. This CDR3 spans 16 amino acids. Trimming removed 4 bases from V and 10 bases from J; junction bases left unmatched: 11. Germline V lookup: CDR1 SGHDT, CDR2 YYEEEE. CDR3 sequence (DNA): TGTGCCAGCAGCGCCTGGACTAGCGGGAGTTCGGTCGAGCAGTTCTTC. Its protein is CASSAWTSGSSVEQFF.

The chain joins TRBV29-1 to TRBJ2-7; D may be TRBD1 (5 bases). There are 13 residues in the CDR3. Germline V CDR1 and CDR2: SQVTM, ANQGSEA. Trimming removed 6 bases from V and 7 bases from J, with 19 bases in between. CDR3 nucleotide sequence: TGCAGCGTGGGAAGGGGAAACCAGGGAGAGCAGTACTTC. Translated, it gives CSVGRGNQGEQYF.

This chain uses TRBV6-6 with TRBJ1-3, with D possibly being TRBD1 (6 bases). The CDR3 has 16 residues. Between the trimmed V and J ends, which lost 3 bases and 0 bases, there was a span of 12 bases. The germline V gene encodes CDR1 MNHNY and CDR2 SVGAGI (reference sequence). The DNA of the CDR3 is TGTGCCAGCAGTTATAAGAGGACAGCCTCTGGAAACACCATATATTTT. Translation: CASSYKRTASGNTIYF.

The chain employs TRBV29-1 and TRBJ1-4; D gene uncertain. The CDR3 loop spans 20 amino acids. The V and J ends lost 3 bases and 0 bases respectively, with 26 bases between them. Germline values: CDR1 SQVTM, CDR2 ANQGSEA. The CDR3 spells CSVEDPPRLGENATNEKLFF. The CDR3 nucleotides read TGCAGCGTTGAGGATCCCCCCAGGCTGGGAGAGAATGCAACTAATGAAAAACTGTTTTTT.

CDR3 in DNA: TGTGCCAGCAGTGAAGCGCGCGTTGGTGGGACAGCTAGTCATGGCTACACCTTC. Amino acids: CASSEARVGGTASHGYTF. This rearrangement joins TRBV2 to TRBJ1-2, with TRBD1 identical over 7 bases. V shed 0 bases and J 6 bases; nucleotides not matched to a gene: 16. CDR1 SNHLY and CDR2 FYNNEI come from the germline V gene. CDR3 length: 18 residues.

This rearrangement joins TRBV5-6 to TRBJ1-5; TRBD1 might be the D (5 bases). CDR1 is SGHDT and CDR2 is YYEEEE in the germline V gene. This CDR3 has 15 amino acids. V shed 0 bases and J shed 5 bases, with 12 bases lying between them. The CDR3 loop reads CASSLGDSTYQPQHF. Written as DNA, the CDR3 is TGTGCCAGCAGCTTGGGCGACAGCACCTATCAGCCCCAGCATTTT.